This TCR beta chain was recovered during a study of T cells in Graves' hyperthyroidism and ophthalmopathy. Worth noting for this clonotype: This may be a read error, as it is one base from a much larger clone.

RNA transcripts were the template for amplifying TCR beta CDR3 regions. With the HTBI primer set, the TCR CDR3 went through a first round of RT-PCR. One entry per CDR3 protein, called by TCRdb with MiXCR from the multiplex PCR reads. The profile covers 110,000 to 150,000 distinct CDR3 sequences, with around 21% appearing a single time and roughly 73% taken by the ten largest. Trimming cost V 5 bases and J 5 bases; bases outside gene matches: 2. Germline V gene lookup returns CDR1 MNHEY and CDR2 SVGEGT. CDR3 length equals 13 residues. V is TRBV6-2 or TRBV6-3 and J is TRBJ1-1; 10 bases map to TRBD1. Sample: blood. This sequence was found in a woman between 45 and 60 years old with Graves' hyperthyroidism that later progressed to Graves' ophthalmopathy. The CDR3 bases are TGTGCCAGCAGTAGACAGGGGGCGACTGAAGCTTTCTTT. Translation gives CASSRQGATEAFF.